The 16 T cell receptor beta chains in this list originate from one sample, sequenced in a study of identical twins. TCRdb re-derived calls from the 5' RACE reads in MiXCR, one entry per CDR3 protein. The sample carries around 480,000 distinct CDR3 sequences, 13% to 15% recorded once. A further study also used this sample, focusing on yellow fever vaccine responses in identical twins.

Sequencing used CD4+ T cells sorted from blood. These TCRs come from a woman younger than 30 in good health.

The chain is built from TRBV6-2 or TRBV6-3 and TRBJ2-7; D ambiguous. Germline V gives CDR1 MNHEY, CDR2 SVGEGT. Trimming stripped 5 bases from V and 4 bases from J, with 12 bases between. This CDR3 comprises 13 residues. CDR3: CASSDIDAYEQYF. In nucleotides, the CDR3 is TGTGCCAGCAGTGATATAGATGCGTACGAGCAGTACTTC.

V is TRBV6-2 or TRBV6-3 and J is TRBJ2-3; perhaps TRBD2 as D (5 bases). Germline V lookup: CDR1 MNHEY, CDR2 SVGEGT. Trimming shortened V by 4 bases and J by 7 bases, and 6 bases separated the two germline ends. There are 11 residues in the CDR3. The DNA for the CDR3 is TGTGCCAGCAGTTCGGGGTATACGCAGTATTTT. Amino acid sequence: CASSSGYTQYF.

This chain joins TRBV27 and TRBJ1-5; no definite D call. Germline V lookup: CDR1 MNHEY, CDR2 SMNVEV (reference sequence). Trimming removed 1 base from V and 4 bases from J, with 8 bases in between. CDR3 size: 14 residues. Here the CDR3 reads CASSLFGLNQPQHF. For the CDR3, the DNA is TGTGCCAGCAGTTTATTTGGCCTAAATCAGCCCCAGCATTTT.

This clonotype occurred many times. CDR3 sequence (DNA): TGCGCCAGCAGCTTGGCTAGCGGGCGAGAGACCCAGTACTTC. This translates into CASSLASGRETQYF. V usage is TRBV5-1 and J usage is TRBJ2-5, with 8 positions matching TRBD2. The CDR3 covers 14 residues. CDR1 and CDR2 (germline): SGHRS, YFSETQ. Trimming cost V 0 bases and J 4 bases; bases outside gene matches: 2. Variable domain in full (rest from reference TRBV5-1 and TRBJ2-5): KAGVTQTPRYLIKTRGQQVTLSCSPISGHRSVSWYQQTPGQGLQFLFEYFSETQRNKGNFPGRFSGRQFSNSRSEMNVSTLELGDSALYLCASSLASGRETQYFGPGTRLLVL.

Only a few counts were recorded for this clonotype. V is TRBV10-2 and J is TRBJ2-7; D not certain. The CDR3 runs to 14 residues. From germline, CDR1 is WSHSY and CDR2 SAAADI. Trimming took 9 bases from V and 2 from J, leaving 17 bases between them. The CDR3 nucleotides are TGCGCCAGTCAAACCATAAGGGAACCCTACGAGCAGTACTTC. Its translation is CASQTIREPYEQYF.

The chain recombines TRBV18 with TRBJ2-3; 8 bases align to TRBD2. V was pared by 3 bases and J by 2 bases, with 4 bases of the junction left unmatched. The germline V gene encodes CDR1 KGHSH and CDR2 LQKENI. The CDR3 contains 15 residues. CDR3 region: CASSPARGDTDTQYF. The CDR3 coding sequence is TGTGCCAGCTCACCGGCGCGGGGGGACACAGATACGCAGTATTTT.

CDR3 nucleotide sequence: TGTGCCAGCAGCTTAGTTTTACAGAAGGTAAATGAGCAGTTCTTC. Translated, it gives CASSLVLQKVNEQFF. The chain joins TRBV11-2 to TRBJ2-1; D gene uncertain. The length of the CDR3 is 15 residues. Germline V CDR1 and CDR2: SGHAT, FQNNGV. V gave up 1 base and J gave up 7 bases, with 14 bases separating them.

This chain uses TRBV7-2 with TRBJ1-5; 7 bases fit TRBD1. This CDR3 has 13 residues. J was trimmed by 6 bases and V by 6 bases; bases with no gene match: 5. Germline V gene sequence: CDR1 SGHTA, CDR2 FQGNSA. The CDR3 DNA sequence: TGTGCCAGCAGGGACAGGAGGGGTCAGCCCCAGCATTTT. This sequence encodes CASRDRRGQPQHF.

The chain is built from TRBV29-1 and TRBJ1-2, with D possibly matching TRBD1 (6 bases). The germline V gene has CDR1 SQVTM and CDR2 ANQGSEA. This CDR3 is 15 amino acids long. Between the trimmed V and J ends, which lost 4 bases and 4 bases, there was a span of 19 bases. In nucleotides, the CDR3 is TGCAGCGTTGTTGCAACAGGGCGGGGGGTCTATGGCTACACCTTC. Translating gives CSVVATGRGVYGYTF. Using reference TRBV29-1 and TRBJ1-2 for the parts outside the CDR3, the full variable domain is SAVISQKPSRDICQRGTSLTIQCQVDSQVTMMFWYRQQPGQSLTLIATANQGSEATYESGFVIDKFPISRPNLTFSTLTVSNMSPEDSSIYLCSVVATGRGVYGYTFGSGTRLTVV.

V usage is TRBV4-1 and J usage is TRBJ2-3; 10 bases agree with TRBD2. The CDR3 sequence is 17 residues long. Germline values: CDR1 MGHRA, CDR2 YSYEKL. J lost 0 bases, V lost 4 bases, and 7 bases had no gene match. The CDR3 nucleotides read TGCGCCAGCAGCCCCACACGGACTAGCGGTAGCACAGATACGCAGTATTTT. Residues: CASSPTRTSGSTDTQYF.

This clonotype was seen a handful of times. V and J are TRBV18 and TRBJ2-7; no definite D call. The CDR3 sequence is 13 residues long. The ends were cut back, 2 bases at V and 6 bases at J, with 11 bases in the middle. Germline CDR1 and CDR2: KGHSH and LQKENI. CDR3 bases: TGTGCCAGCTCACCAGTAATAGCTGGCGAGCAGTACTTC. Protein: CASSPVIAGEQYF.

This clonotype has more than one count but fewer than ten. This chain joins TRBV6-2 or TRBV6-3 and TRBJ2-3; the match to TRBD2 covers 7 bases. This CDR3 region has 12 residues. The V gene's germline CDR1 is MNHEY and CDR2 SVGEGT. J gave up 3 bases and V 10 bases, and 4 bases lay outside the gene matches. CDR3 loop: CATWEGTDTQYF. The CDR3 nucleotides read TGTGCCACCTGGGAGGGAACAGATACGCAGTATTTT.

Notes on this clonotype: An end of the junction differs from the germline gene, which may be a read error. The rearrangement joins TRBV7-7 to TRBJ2-3; D is tentatively TRBD1 or TRBD2 (5 bases each). Germline-derived CDR1 and CDR2 are SSHAT and FNYEAQ (reference sequence). This CDR3 is built from 16 residues. CDR3 DNA sequence: TGTGCTAGCAGCTTAGCGAGTGGGACGGGTCCCGATACGCAGTATTTT. As protein: CASSLASGTGPDTQYF.

V gene TRBV2 combines with J gene TRBJ2-1; no reliable D call. The V gene lost 4 bases and the J gene lost 4 bases, with 14 bases spanning the gap. Germline V gene sequence: CDR1 SNHLY, CDR2 FYNNEI. This CDR3 has 15 amino acids. The CDR3 loop reads CASSVRFAEYNEQFF. As DNA, the CDR3 is TGTGCCAGCAGTGTTAGGTTCGCGGAGTACAATGAGCAGTTCTTC.

This clonotype came up a few times. Germline is not matched at one junction end, which may reflect a read error. The chain joins TRBV7-7 to TRBJ2-1; unclear D gene. This CDR3 has 16 residues. CDR1 SSHAT and CDR2 FNYEAQ come from the germline V gene (reference sequence). CDR3 sequence: CASSAGPAVSYNEQFF. The CDR3 coding sequence is TGTGCTAGCAGCGCTGGGCCGGCAGTCTCCTACAATGAGCAGTTCTTC.

The chain is built from TRBV21-1 and TRBJ2-5; the table's D gene call, TRBD2, was not cross checked with the DNA. TRBV21-1 is designated a pseudogene. This CDR3 is built from 15 residues. The CDR3: CASSPRWRVSETQYF. The CDR3 DNA sequence: TGTGCCAGCAGCCCCCGGTGGAGGGTGTCGGAGACCCAGTACTTC.